Included here is one T cell receptor beta chain sequence, with context. This clonotype was picked up many times. The specificity of this receptor is unknown. The sample holds no much larger clone one base away, and base qualities are not on file. The library was generated by 5' RACE. Instrument on record: Illumina HiSeq 2000. A universal primer binding site was added through template switching, and the final cDNA carried a unique molecular identifier so that TCR cDNA molecules could be counted accurately. Specific primers in the conserved constant-segment region were used to synthesize first-strand cDNA for TCR alpha and beta chains. To control for contamination, every cDNA library was double barcoded, receiving both a SMART-Mk sample barcode and Illumina barcodes. Two successive PCR steps introduced TruSeq adapter sequences along with Illumina sample barcodes. The TCR alpha and beta cDNA libraries were sequenced on the Illumina HiSeq platform using custom primers. On the authors' methods: MiGEC processed the raw reads to extract unique molecular identifiers, while MiXCR was used to determine the CDR3 positions. For each individual, recombination models were inferred using an EM algorithm with the repgenHMM and IGoR tools. Shared clonotype analysis was performed with the tcR package in R, normalizing sharing by the product of cloneset sizes. Out-of-frame nonproductive sequences were analyzed to study raw recombination free of thymic and clonal selection effects. TCRdb cleaned the public reads at Q25 with fastp, built clones with MiXCR and kept in-frame beta chains. Entries that share a CDR3 protein sequence are merged under the most common genes and DNA. TCRdb's processing, not the authors' own work, is the source of the V and J calls. Here the sample has 300,000 to 350,000 distinct CDR3 sequences; 10% to 15% occur a single time. The ten top clones hold around 7.8% of the sample.

This sample is part of a study of identical twins (TCRdb year 2016). General notes on the study: To test whether fetal clonotypes persist, the study used deep sequencing on TCR alpha and beta repertoires from monozygotic twins, unrelated adults of various ages, and cord blood. To rule out contamination, replicate twin experiments were performed at different times with different library preparation protocols. Study-level results and caveats: Compared with coincidental sharing between unrelated individuals, out-of-frame TCR alpha sequences shared between twins showed an excess of sequences with low generation probability. Because the same donors could not be followed over many years, the conclusions depended on cross-sectional statistical analysis. In beta out-of-frame sequences, excess twin sharing was weaker, because having fewer shared sequences lowered the signal-to-noise ratio. In monozygotic twins, recombination models systematically underestimated out-of-frame TCR alpha sharing, but the models matched the sharing seen between unrelated individuals. Invariant T cells such as MAIT and iNKT could partly confound zero-insertion analyses, though diverse VJ usage argued against this for most clonotypes. Abundant cord blood beta clonotypes had fewer insertions, young adult naive repertoires showed a similar but weaker trend, and memory repertoires showed no such trend.

Every donor was a healthy Caucasian. The twin cohort consisted of three pairs of female monozygotic twins, all aged roughly 18 to 29 years. Positive isolation kits from Invitrogen were used to isolate the CD4+ and CD8+ T cell populations. CDR3 length: 14 amino acids, cysteine to phenylalanine. This entry keeps only the CDR3 DNA: 42 bases, framed from base 1. The junction shows trimming of 5 bases on V and 6 bases on J, and the gene matches do not reach 5 bases of it. These data also featured in a second study, about yellow fever vaccine responses in identical twins. As described in the second report: The T cell response to vaccination in identical twins was reported by the authors to appear partly convergent and partly personalized. Focusing on identical twins, the study followed the T cell clones that responded to the vaccine, and did so with precision.

Material: CD8+ T cells sorted from blood. In this chain, TRBV12-3 or TRBV12-4 is recombined with TRBJ2-1; the central 9 bases match TRBD1. The TCR sequence derives from a woman between 18 and 30 years old in good health. CDR3 sequence: CASSTGQGTNEQFF. The DNA is as follows: TGTGCCAGCAGTACAGGACAGGGGACCAATGAGCAGTTCTTC.